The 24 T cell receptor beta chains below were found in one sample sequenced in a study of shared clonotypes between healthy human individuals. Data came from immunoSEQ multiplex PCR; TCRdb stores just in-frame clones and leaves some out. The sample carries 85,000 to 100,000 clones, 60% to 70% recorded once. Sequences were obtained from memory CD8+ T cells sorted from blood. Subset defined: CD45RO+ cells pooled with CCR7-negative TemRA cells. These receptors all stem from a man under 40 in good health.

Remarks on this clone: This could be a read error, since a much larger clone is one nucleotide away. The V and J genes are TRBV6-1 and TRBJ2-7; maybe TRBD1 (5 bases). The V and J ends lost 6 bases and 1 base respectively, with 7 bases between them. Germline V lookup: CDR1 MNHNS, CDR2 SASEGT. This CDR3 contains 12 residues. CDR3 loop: CASRGVSYEQYF. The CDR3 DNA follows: TGTGCCAGCAGAGGGGTATCCTACGAGCAGTACTTC.

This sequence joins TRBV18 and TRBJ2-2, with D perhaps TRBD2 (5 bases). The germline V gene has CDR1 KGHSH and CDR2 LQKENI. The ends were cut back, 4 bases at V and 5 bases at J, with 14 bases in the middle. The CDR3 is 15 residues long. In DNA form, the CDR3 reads TGTGCCAGCTCACTAAAACGGGGAGAGACCGGGGAGCTGTTTTTT. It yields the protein CASSLKRGETGELFF.

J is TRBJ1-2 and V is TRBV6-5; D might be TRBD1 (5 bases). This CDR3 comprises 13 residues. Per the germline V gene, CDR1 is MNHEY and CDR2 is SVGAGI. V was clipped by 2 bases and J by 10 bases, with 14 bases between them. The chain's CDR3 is CASSYRGYEDYTF. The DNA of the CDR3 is TGTGCCAGCAGTTACAGGGGTTATGAGGACTACACCTTC.

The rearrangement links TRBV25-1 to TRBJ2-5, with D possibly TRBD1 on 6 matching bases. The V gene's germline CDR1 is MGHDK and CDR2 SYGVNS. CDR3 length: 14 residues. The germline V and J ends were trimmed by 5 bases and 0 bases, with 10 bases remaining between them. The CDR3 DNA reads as TGTGCCAGCAGTTGGAACAGGGACCAAGAGACCCAGTACTTC. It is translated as CASSWNRDQETQYF.

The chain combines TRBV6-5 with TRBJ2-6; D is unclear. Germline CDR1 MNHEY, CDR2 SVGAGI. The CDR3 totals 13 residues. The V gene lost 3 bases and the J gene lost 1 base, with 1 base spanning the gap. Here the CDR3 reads CASSYSGANVLTF. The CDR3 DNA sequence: TGTGCCAGCAGTTATTCTGGGGCCAACGTCCTGACTTTC.

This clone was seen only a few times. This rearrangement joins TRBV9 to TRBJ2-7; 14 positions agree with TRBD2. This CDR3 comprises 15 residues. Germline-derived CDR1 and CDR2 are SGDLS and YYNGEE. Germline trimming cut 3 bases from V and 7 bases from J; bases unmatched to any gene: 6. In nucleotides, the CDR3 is TGTGCCAGCAGCGGGGGAGGGACTAGCGGGAGAGAGCAGTACTTC. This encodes CASSGGGTSGREQYF.

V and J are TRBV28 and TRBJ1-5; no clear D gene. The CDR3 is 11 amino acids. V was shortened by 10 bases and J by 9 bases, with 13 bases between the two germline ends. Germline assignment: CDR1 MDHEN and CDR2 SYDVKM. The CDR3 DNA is TGTGCCACCGGGTGGTTGCGGCCCCAGCATTTT. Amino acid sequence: CATGWLRPQHF.

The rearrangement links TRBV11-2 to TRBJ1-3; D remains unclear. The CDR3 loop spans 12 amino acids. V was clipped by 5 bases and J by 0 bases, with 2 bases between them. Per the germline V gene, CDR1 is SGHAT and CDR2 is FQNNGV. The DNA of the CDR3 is TGTGCCAGCAGCAACTCTGGAAACACCATATATTTT. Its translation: CASSNSGNTIYF. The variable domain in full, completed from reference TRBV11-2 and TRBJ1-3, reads EAGVAQSPRYKIIEKRQSVAFWCNPISGHATLYWYQQILGQGPKLLIQFQNNGVVDDSQLPKDRFSAERLKGVDSTLKIQPAKLEDSAVYLCASSNSGNTIYFGEGSWLTVV.

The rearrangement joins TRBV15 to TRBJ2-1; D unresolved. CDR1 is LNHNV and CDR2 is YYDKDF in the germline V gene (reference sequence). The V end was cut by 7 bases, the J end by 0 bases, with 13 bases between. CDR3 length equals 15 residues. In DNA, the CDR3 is TGTGCCACCAACCCTAGACCGAACTCCTACAATGAGCAGTTCTTC. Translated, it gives CATNPRPNSYNEQFF.

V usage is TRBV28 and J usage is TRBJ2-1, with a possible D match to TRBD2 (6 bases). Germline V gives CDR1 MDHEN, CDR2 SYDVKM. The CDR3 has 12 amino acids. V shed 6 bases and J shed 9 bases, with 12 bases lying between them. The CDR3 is CASSPLGGEQFF. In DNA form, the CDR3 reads TGTGCCAGCAGCCCATTGGGGGGTGAGCAGTTCTTC.

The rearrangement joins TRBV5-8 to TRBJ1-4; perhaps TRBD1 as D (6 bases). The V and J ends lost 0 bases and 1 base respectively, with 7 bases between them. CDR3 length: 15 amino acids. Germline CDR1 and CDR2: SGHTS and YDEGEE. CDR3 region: CASSLGGRTNEKLFF. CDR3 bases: TGTGCCAGCAGCTTGGGGGGGCGAACTAATGAAAAACTGTTTTTT.

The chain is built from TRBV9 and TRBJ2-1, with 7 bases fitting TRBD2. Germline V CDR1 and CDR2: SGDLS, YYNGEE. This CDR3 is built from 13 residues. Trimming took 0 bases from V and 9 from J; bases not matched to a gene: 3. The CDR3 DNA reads TGTGCCAGCAGCGTAGAATCGGGAGGTGAGCAGTTCTTC. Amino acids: CASSVESGGEQFF.

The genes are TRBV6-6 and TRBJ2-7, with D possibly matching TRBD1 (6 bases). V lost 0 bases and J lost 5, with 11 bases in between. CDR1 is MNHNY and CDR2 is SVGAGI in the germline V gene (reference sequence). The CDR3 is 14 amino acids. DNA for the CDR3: TGTGCCAGCAGTTACTCGGTAGGGGGTAACGAGCAGTACTTC. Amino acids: CASSYSVGGNEQYF.

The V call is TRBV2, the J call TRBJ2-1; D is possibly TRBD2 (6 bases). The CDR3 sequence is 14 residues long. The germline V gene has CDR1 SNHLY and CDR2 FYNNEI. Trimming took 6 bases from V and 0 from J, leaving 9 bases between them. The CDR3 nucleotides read TGTGCCAGCAGGGGAGGAAGCTCCTACAATGAGCAGTTCTTC. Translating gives CASRGGSSYNEQFF.

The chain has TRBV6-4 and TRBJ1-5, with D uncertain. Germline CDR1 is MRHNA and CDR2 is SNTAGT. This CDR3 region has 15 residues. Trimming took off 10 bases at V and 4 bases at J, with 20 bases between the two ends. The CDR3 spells CANGHPDGFNQPQHF. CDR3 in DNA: TGTGCCAACGGGCATCCGGACGGTTTTAATCAGCCCCAGCATTTT.

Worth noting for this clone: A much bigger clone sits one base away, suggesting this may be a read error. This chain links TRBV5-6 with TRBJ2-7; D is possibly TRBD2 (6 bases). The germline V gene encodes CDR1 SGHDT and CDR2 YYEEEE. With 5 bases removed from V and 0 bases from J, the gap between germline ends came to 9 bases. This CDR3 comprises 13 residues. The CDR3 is CASSPGGSYEQYF. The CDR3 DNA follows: TGTGCCAGCAGTCCCGGGGGCTCCTACGAGCAGTACTTC.

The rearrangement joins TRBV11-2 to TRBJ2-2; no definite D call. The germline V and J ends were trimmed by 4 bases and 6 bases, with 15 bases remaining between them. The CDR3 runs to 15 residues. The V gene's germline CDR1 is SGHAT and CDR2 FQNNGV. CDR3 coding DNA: TGTGCCAGCAGCTCCGAAGCGTGGCAGTCCGGGGAGCTGTTTTTT. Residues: CASSSEAWQSGELFF.

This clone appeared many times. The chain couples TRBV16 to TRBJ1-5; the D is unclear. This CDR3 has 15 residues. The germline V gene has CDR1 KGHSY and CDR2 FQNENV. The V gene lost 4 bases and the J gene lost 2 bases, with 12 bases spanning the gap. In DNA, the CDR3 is TGTGCCAGCAGCCCTGGCTGGCTAGGCAATCAGCCCCAGCATTTT. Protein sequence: CASSPGWLGNQPQHF.

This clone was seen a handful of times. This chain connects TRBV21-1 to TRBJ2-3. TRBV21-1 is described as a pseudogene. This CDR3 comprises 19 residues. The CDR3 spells CASSKDVLRGASNTDTQYF. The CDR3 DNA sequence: TGTGCCAGCAGCAAAGATGTCCTTAGGGGGGCTTCTAACACAGATACGCAGTATTTT.

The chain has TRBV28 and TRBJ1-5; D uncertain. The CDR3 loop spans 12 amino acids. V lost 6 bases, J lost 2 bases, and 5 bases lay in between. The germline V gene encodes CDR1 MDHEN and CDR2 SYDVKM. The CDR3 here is CASRVGNQPQHF. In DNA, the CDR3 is TGTGCCAGCAGAGTGGGCAATCAGCCCCAGCATTTT.

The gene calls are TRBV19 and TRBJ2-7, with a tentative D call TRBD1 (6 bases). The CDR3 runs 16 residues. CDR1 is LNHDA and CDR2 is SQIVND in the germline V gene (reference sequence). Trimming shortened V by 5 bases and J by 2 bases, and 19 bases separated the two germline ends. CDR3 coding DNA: TGTGCCAGTAGTGCAGGAACAGGGTATGGGACCTACGAGCAGTACTTC. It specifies CASSAGTGYGTYEQYF.

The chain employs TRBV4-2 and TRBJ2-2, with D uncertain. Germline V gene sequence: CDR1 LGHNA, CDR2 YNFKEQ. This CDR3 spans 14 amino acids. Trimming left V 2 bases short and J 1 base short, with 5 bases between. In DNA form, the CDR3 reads TGTGCCAGCAGCCAAACAGAGAACACCGGGGAGCTGTTTTTT. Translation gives CASSQTENTGELFF.

The CDR3 sequence: CASTQLQGVTGELFF. As DNA, the CDR3 is TGTGCCAGCACCCAATTACAGGGTGTGACCGGGGAGCTGTTTTTT. The rearrangement links TRBV6-5 to TRBJ2-2, with D perhaps TRBD1 (6 bases). The V and J ends lost 7 bases and 5 bases respectively, with 17 bases between them. This CDR3 contains 15 residues. In germline, CDR1 is MNHEY, CDR2 SVGAGI.

The CDR3 loop reads CAWSVGVVGELFF. In DNA, the CDR3 is TGTGCCTGGAGTGTTGGCGTAGTGGGGGAGCTGTTTTTT. V usage is TRBV30 and J usage is TRBJ2-2, with D uncertain. Per the germline V gene, CDR1 is GTSNPN and CDR2 is SVGIG (reference sequence). The CDR3 length is 13 residues. Trimming shortened V by 0 bases and J by 8 bases, and 10 bases separated the two germline ends.